This T cell receptor beta chain was found in a study of T-cell reconstitution after alpha-beta-depleted transplantation in children. Unique molecular identifiers were built into the TCRbeta library. Each CDR3 protein is one row after TCRdb ran MiXCR on the PCR reads. The sample holds approximately 400,000 distinct CDR3 sequences; about 11% are singletons and the top ten take 5% to 6.5%. In its sample, this clonotype was seen a few times. Germline CDR1 KGHSH, CDR2 LQKENI. V shed 5 bases, J shed 4 bases, and the junction held 4 bases outside the gene matches. The CDR3 extends over 13 amino acids. The sample was PBMCs from the stem cell graft donor, taken from the stem cell graft. The chain couples TRBV18 to TRBJ2-5; 7 nucleotides agree with TRBD2. This TCR was recovered from a human donor who donated a stem cell graft to a child with acute myeloid leukemia. The CDR3 is CASSTSVGETQYF. DNA for the CDR3: TGTGCCAGCTCAACTAGCGTAGGAGAGACCCAGTACTTC.